A selection of T cell receptor beta chains follows, all from one sample in a study of breast tumors, draining lymph nodes, adjacent tissues. TCRdb independently ran MiXCR on the multiplex PCR reads; one entry per CDR3 protein. The sample lists over 100,000 distinct CDR3 sequences, around 24% occurring once. The sample taken for sequencing was axillary lymph node tissue. The receptors here all came from a female donor with breast cancer. Some clones in this sample may be carry-over from other donors' samples. Each CDR3 is given with its conserved first and last residue. The D gene is left open where the match is weak. Expanded clones get a size class; other rows say once, few or many, or leave the size out.

v_gene: TRBV2
abundance: many
d_gene: TRBD1
j_gene: TRBJ1-4
CDR3nt: TGTGCCAGCTGTAGGGGGCGGTGGGAAAAACTGTTTTTT
CDR3aa: CASCRGRWEKLFF

v_gene: TRBV20-1
abundance: many
d_gene: -
j_gene: TRBJ2-3
CDR3nt: TGCAGTGCTAGTGATGCGGTCAGTAGCACAGATACGCAGTATTTT
CDR3aa: CSASDAVSSTDTQYF

v_gene: TRBV20-1
abundance: many
d_gene: TRBD2
j_gene: TRBJ2-7
CDR3nt: TGCAGTGCTCCAAGACTAGCGGGAGTCTCCGAGCAGTACTTC
CDR3aa: CSAPRLAGVSEQYF

v_gene: TRBV5-1
abundance: many
d_gene: -
j_gene: TRBJ2-3
CDR3nt: TGCGCCAGCAGCTTGGAGTTTTTAGATACGCAGTATTTT
CDR3aa: CASSLEFLDTQYF

v_gene: TRBV5-1
abundance: many
d_gene: TRBD2
j_gene: TRBJ2-1
CDR3nt: TGCGCCAGCAGCAAAGAAGGGACTAGCCTCTCCGGGATTCAGTTCTTC
CDR3aa: CASSKEGTSLSGIQFF

v_gene: TRBV20-1
abundance: many
d_gene: TRBD2
j_gene: TRBJ2-3
CDR3nt: TGCAGTGCTAGCTTAAGCGGGAGCGGCACAGATACGCAGTATTTT
CDR3aa: CSASLSGSGTDTQYF

v_gene: TRBV7-9
abundance: many
d_gene: TRBD1
j_gene: TRBJ2-3
CDR3nt: TGTGCCAGCAGCGGAAGGACAGGGAGCACAGATACGCAGTATTTT
CDR3aa: CASSGRTGSTDTQYF

v_gene: TRBV6-6
abundance: many
d_gene: -
j_gene: TRBJ2-1
CDR3nt: TGTGCCAGCAGTTACTCGACGGGGAATGAGCAGTTCTTC
CDR3aa: CASSYSTGNEQFF

v_gene: TRBV6-2/TRBV6-3
abundance: few
d_gene: -
j_gene: TRBJ1-5
CDR3nt: TGTGCCAGCAGCTTTCAAGAGAGCAATCAGCCCCAGCATTTT
CDR3aa: CASSFQESNQPQHF

v_gene: TRBV4-1
abundance: many
d_gene: TRBD2
j_gene: TRBJ2-3
CDR3nt: TGCGCCAGCAGCCAAGACCGCGGGAGCGCAGATACGCAGTATTTT
CDR3aa: CASSQDRGSADTQYF

v_gene: TRBV29-1
abundance: many
d_gene: -
j_gene: TRBJ2-3
CDR3nt: TGCAGCGTTGAAGATCCTCTCCCCGGGGGCCGACAGGGAGGCACAGATACGCAGTATTTT
CDR3aa: CSVEDPLPGGRQGGTDTQYF

v_gene: TRBV6-5
abundance: few
d_gene: -
j_gene: TRBJ2-6
CDR3nt: TGTGCCAGCAGTTACTCGAGCTCCTCTGGGGCCAACGTCCTGACTTTC
CDR3aa: CASSYSSSSGANVLTF

v_gene: TRBV11-2
abundance: many
d_gene: TRBD2
j_gene: TRBJ2-3
CDR3nt: TGTGCCAGCAGCTGGTTAGCGGGAGGGAGAGATACGCAGTATTTT
CDR3aa: CASSWLAGGRDTQYF

v_gene: TRBV14
abundance: many
d_gene: -
j_gene: TRBJ2-3
CDR3nt: TGTGCCAGCAGCCTGGGGGCCACAGATACGCAGTATTTT
CDR3aa: CASSLGATDTQYF

v_gene: TRBV12-3/TRBV12-4
abundance: many
d_gene: -
j_gene: TRBJ2-5
CDR3nt: TGTGCCAGCAGTTTTCGGGCGGGCCAAGAGACCCAGTACTTC
CDR3aa: CASSFRAGQETQYF

v_gene: TRBV12-3/TRBV12-4
abundance: many
d_gene: -
j_gene: TRBJ1-3
CDR3nt: TGTGCCAGCAGTTTGGCGACAGGCTCTGGAAACACCATATATTTT
CDR3aa: CASSLATGSGNTIYF

v_gene: TRBV19
abundance: once
d_gene: -
j_gene: TRBJ2-7
CDR3nt: TGTGCCAGTAGTATAAGCCGGCAGTCCTACGAGCAGTACTTC
CDR3aa: CASSISRQSYEQYF

v_gene: TRBV6-4
abundance: -
d_gene: -
j_gene: TRBJ2-7
CDR3nt: TGTGCCAGCGGTGATTACGAGCAGTACTTC
CDR3aa: CASGDYEQYF

v_gene: TRBV15
abundance: many
d_gene: TRBD1
j_gene: TRBJ2-6
CDR3nt: TGTGCCACCAGCACCCGACAGGGAGTGACTGGGGCCAACGTCCTGACTTTC
CDR3aa: CATSTRQGVTGANVLTF

v_gene: TRBV6-2/TRBV6-3
abundance: many
d_gene: -
j_gene: TRBJ1-6
CDR3nt: TGTGCCAGCAGCCGAGGATGGGAAACATTGACCCTCCACTTT
CDR3aa: CASSRGWETLTLHF

v_gene: TRBV28
abundance: -
d_gene: TRBD1
j_gene: TRBJ2-7
CDR3nt: TGTGCCAGCAGGGGGACCGGGACAGCCTACGAGCAGTACTTC
CDR3aa: CASRGTGTAYEQYF

v_gene: TRBV27
abundance: many
d_gene: TRBD1
j_gene: TRBJ1-5
CDR3nt: TGTGCCAGCAGTGCCTCGGGACAGGGGGAACAGCCCCAGCATTTT
CDR3aa: CASSASGQGEQPQHF

v_gene: TRBV12-3/TRBV12-4
abundance: many
d_gene: -
j_gene: TRBJ2-3
CDR3nt: TGTGCCAGCAGTCCCTCTCAGCCGAGTACGCAGTATTTT
CDR3aa: CASSPSQPSTQYF

v_gene: TRBV7-8
abundance: -
d_gene: -
j_gene: TRBJ1-6
CDR3nt: TGTGCCAGCAGCTGGACCGTCGATGATTCACCCCTCCACTTT
CDR3aa: CASSWTVDDSPLHF

v_gene: TRBV9
abundance: -
d_gene: -
j_gene: TRBJ2-2
CDR3nt: TGTGCCAGCAGCGGGACCACGGACACCGGGGAGCTGTTTTTT
CDR3aa: CASSGTTDTGELFF

v_gene: TRBV11-3
abundance: many
d_gene: TRBD1
j_gene: TRBJ1-2
CDR3nt: TGTGCCAGCAGCGGTAACAGGGGCTATGGCTACACCTTC
CDR3aa: CASSGNRGYGYTF

v_gene: TRBV19
abundance: -
d_gene: -
j_gene: TRBJ1-2
CDR3nt: TGTGCCAGTAGTGCCGGACAAGCTGCCTATGGCTACACCTTC
CDR3aa: CASSAGQAAYGYTF

v_gene: TRBV6-5
abundance: many
d_gene: -
j_gene: TRBJ1-4
CDR3nt: TGTGCCAGCACTGGTACGGGGCAGGCTAATGAAAAACTGTTTTTT
CDR3aa: CASTGTGQANEKLFF

v_gene: TRBV24-1
abundance: many
d_gene: TRBD2
j_gene: TRBJ2-1
CDR3nt: TGTGCCACCCAGCGGGAGAGCTCCAATGAGCAGTTCTTC
CDR3aa: CATQRESSNEQFF

v_gene: TRBV28
abundance: -
d_gene: -
j_gene: TRBJ1-2
CDR3nt: TGTGCCGCAGGGCTTTCTAACTATGGCTACACCTTC
CDR3aa: CAAGLSNYGYTF

v_gene: TRBV28
abundance: few
d_gene: TRBD1
j_gene: TRBJ1-2
CDR3nt: TGTGCCAGCATCTTCCCAGGGGGCTATGGCTACACCTTC
CDR3aa: CASIFPGGYGYTF

v_gene: TRBV6-2/TRBV6-3
abundance: -
d_gene: -
j_gene: TRBJ2-5
CDR3nt: TGTGCCAGCAGTTACTACACCGGGGAGTTTCGGGAGACCCAGTACTTC
CDR3aa: CASSYYTGEFRETQYF

v_gene: TRBV12-3/TRBV12-4
abundance: many
d_gene: TRBD2
j_gene: TRBJ2-1
CDR3nt: TGTGCCACGCTGACTAGCGGGAGGGCGAATGAGCAGTTCTTC
CDR3aa: CATLTSGRANEQFF

v_gene: TRBV6-5
abundance: many
d_gene: TRBD2
j_gene: TRBJ2-7
CDR3nt: TGTGCCAGCAGTCGAAGCGGGGGGCCCTACGAGCAGTACTTC
CDR3aa: CASSRSGGPYEQYF

v_gene: TRBV20-1
abundance: many
d_gene: -
j_gene: TRBJ2-7
CDR3nt: TGCAGTGCTAGGTCGCAGCTCAACGAGCAGTACTTC
CDR3aa: CSARSQLNEQYF

v_gene: TRBV7-2
abundance: few
d_gene: TRBD1
j_gene: TRBJ2-2
CDR3nt: TGTGCCAGCAGCTCTCAACCGACAGGGGGAAACACCGGGGAGCTGTTTTTT
CDR3aa: CASSSQPTGGNTGELFF

v_gene: TRBV20-1
abundance: -
d_gene: TRBD2
j_gene: TRBJ2-2
CDR3nt: TGCAGTGCTTCCCCGGGACTAGCGGGAGCTGGGGAGCTGTTTTTT
CDR3aa: CSASPGLAGAGELFF

v_gene: TRBV4-1
abundance: many
d_gene: -
j_gene: TRBJ1-4
CDR3nt: TGCGCCAGCAGCCTATCCGGGACAATTAATGAAAAACTGTTTTTT
CDR3aa: CASSLSGTINEKLFF

v_gene: TRBV30
abundance: many
d_gene: TRBD1
j_gene: TRBJ2-7
CDR3nt: TGTGCCTGGAGTGGAGGGACAGATTCCTACGAGCAGTACTTC
CDR3aa: CAWSGGTDSYEQYF

v_gene: TRBV19
abundance: few
d_gene: TRBD2
j_gene: TRBJ2-2
CDR3nt: TGTGCCAGTAGTATGAGAAGCGGGAGGGATACCGGGGAGCTGTTTTTT
CDR3aa: CASSMRSGRDTGELFF

v_gene: TRBV7-8
abundance: many
d_gene: TRBD2
j_gene: TRBJ2-5
CDR3nt: TGTGCCAGCAGCTTAACTCCGGGACTAGCGGGGAAAGAGACCCAGTACTTC
CDR3aa: CASSLTPGLAGKETQYF

v_gene: TRBV9
abundance: -
d_gene: -
j_gene: TRBJ2-2
CDR3nt: TGTGCCAGCAGCGGCGGCGGACTGAACACCGGGGAGCTGTTTTTT
CDR3aa: CASSGGGLNTGELFF

v_gene: TRBV9
abundance: many
d_gene: TRBD1
j_gene: TRBJ2-3
CDR3nt: TGTGCCAGCAGCGGAAGGGACAGGGCTACAGATACGCAGTATTTT
CDR3aa: CASSGRDRATDTQYF

v_gene: TRBV6-1
abundance: -
d_gene: TRBD2
j_gene: TRBJ2-3
CDR3nt: TGTGCCAGCAGTGCCCCGGGACTACTTAGCACAGATACGCAGTATTTT
CDR3aa: CASSAPGLLSTDTQYF

v_gene: TRBV28
abundance: -
d_gene: TRBD1
j_gene: TRBJ2-7
CDR3nt: TGTGCCAGCAGTTACACAGGGGTCTACGAGCAGTACTTC
CDR3aa: CASSYTGVYEQYF

v_gene: TRBV11-2
abundance: many
d_gene: -
j_gene: TRBJ2-3
CDR3nt: TGTGCCAGCAGCCCATGGGGACGCACAGATACGCAGTATTTT
CDR3aa: CASSPWGRTDTQYF

v_gene: TRBV28
abundance: few
d_gene: TRBD2
j_gene: TRBJ2-3
CDR3nt: TGTGCCAGCAGCTCTAGCGGGAGAAGAGATACGCAGTATTTT
CDR3aa: CASSSSGRRDTQYF

v_gene: TRBV6-5
abundance: -
d_gene: -
j_gene: TRBJ2-6
CDR3nt: TGTGCCAGCAGCCAACGCCAGGGTTCCGGAGCCAACGTCCTGACTTTC
CDR3aa: CASSQRQGSGANVLTF

v_gene: TRBV7-9
abundance: many
d_gene: TRBD2
j_gene: TRBJ2-3
CDR3nt: TGTGCCAGCAGCTTAGCGCGGCGGGAGGGCCCGGATACGCAGTATTTT
CDR3aa: CASSLARREGPDTQYF

v_gene: TRBV19
abundance: many
d_gene: TRBD1
j_gene: TRBJ2-3
CDR3nt: TGTGCCAGTAGTATAGGGACAGGGGGCACAGATACGCAGTATTTT
CDR3aa: CASSIGTGGTDTQYF

v_gene: TRBV2
abundance: few
d_gene: TRBD2
j_gene: TRBJ2-5
CDR3nt: TGTGCCAGCAGTGCACTAGCGGAGCTCCAAGAGACCCAGTACTTC
CDR3aa: CASSALAELQETQYF

v_gene: TRBV9
abundance: many
d_gene: TRBD2
j_gene: TRBJ2-5
CDR3nt: TGTGCCAGCAGCGTCCGGGACTACCGCCAAGAGACCCAGTACTTC
CDR3aa: CASSVRDYRQETQYF

v_gene: TRBV7-9
abundance: many
d_gene: TRBD2
j_gene: TRBJ2-4
CDR3nt: TGTGCCAGCAGCACGGTAATCGGGGGGAAAAACATTCAGTACTTC
CDR3aa: CASSTVIGGKNIQYF

v_gene: TRBV6-2/TRBV6-3
abundance: -
d_gene: TRBD1
j_gene: TRBJ1-5
CDR3nt: TGTGCCAGCAGTTACAACCTCGGGACAGGGGATCAGCCCCAGCATTTT
CDR3aa: CASSYNLGTGDQPQHF

v_gene: TRBV19
abundance: -
d_gene: TRBD2
j_gene: TRBJ2-2
CDR3nt: TGTGCCAGTAGTACAGCGGGAGTGGACACCGGGGCGCTGTTTTTT
CDR3aa: CASSTAGVDTGALFF